The 28 T cell receptor beta chains in this list originate from one sample, sequenced in a study of OX40 agonist ivuxolimab in advanced cancers. Measured with immunoSEQ multiplex PCR; TCRdb has only the in-frame clones, and not every one. The table includes tens of thousands of clones, 75% to 95% detected once. This specimen consisted of CD4+ or CD8+ T cells sorted from blood, obtained in a trial of the OX40 agonist ivuxolimab. The receptors derive from an adult with an advanced solid tumor such as melanoma, head and neck, liver or kidney cancer.

The chain recombines TRBV14 with TRBJ2-7; 9 bases agree with TRBD2. Germline lookup yields CDR1 SGHDN and CDR2 FVKESK. V lost 6 bases and J lost 7; bases outside the gene matches: 4. The CDR3 contains 12 residues. CDR3 amino acids: CASRGLAGEQYF. CDR3 in DNA: TGTGCCAGCAGGGGACTAGCAGGGGAGCAGTACTTC.

V and J are TRBV28 and TRBJ2-2; TRBD1 aligns across 8 bases. Per germline, CDR1 MDHEN and CDR2 SYDVKM. The CDR3 loop spans 15 amino acids. Unmatched junction bases numbered 3, after V lost 2 bases and J lost 4 bases. The CDR3 region is CASSLQGAGTGELFF. In nucleotides, the CDR3 is TGTGCCAGCAGTTTACAGGGGGCGGGCACCGGGGAGCTGTTTTTT.

The CDR3 DNA reads as TGTGCCAGTATGGGAAGGGGGATCGGAAACACCATATATTTT. Translating it yields CASMGRGIGNTIYF. This rearrangement joins TRBV19 to TRBJ1-3, with D perhaps matching TRBD1 (6 bases). Germline V gives CDR1 LNHDA, CDR2 SQIVND (reference sequence). V lost 7 bases to trimming and J lost 4 bases, with 14 bases between them. The CDR3 consists of 14 residues.

The chain joins TRBV1 to TRBJ2-5; TRBD2, the table's D call, lacks a check against the DNA. TRBV1 is classified as a pseudogene. This CDR3 spans 14 amino acids. For the CDR3, the DNA is TGCACCAGCAGCCCGGATGCGGGGGACGAGACCCAGTACTTC. Translation: CTSSPDAGDETQYF.

J is TRBJ2-2 and V is TRBV6-5; D is unclear. CDR3 length: 13 amino acids. Germline values: CDR1 MNHEY, CDR2 SVGAGI. Trimming shortened V by 10 bases and J by 2 bases, and 11 bases separated the two germline ends. The CDR3 spells CATMPINTGELFF. The CDR3 nucleotides are TGTGCCACCATGCCTATTAACACCGGGGAGCTGTTTTTT.

This chain uses TRBV28 with TRBJ1-5; no clear D gene. Trimming took off 3 bases at V and 2 bases at J, with 17 bases between the two ends. This CDR3 comprises 17 residues. Germline CDR1 and CDR2: MDHEN and SYDVKM. CDR3 in amino acids: CASSLTSRSLGNQPQHF. CDR3 nucleotide sequence: TGTGCCAGCAGTTTGACCAGTCGGTCGTTGGGCAATCAGCCCCAGCATTTT.

The J gene is TRBJ1-2, the V gene TRBV6-1, with D possibly matching TRBD1 (5 bases). The CDR3 is 14 amino acids. Trimming pared 4 bases from V and 3 bases from J, leaving 12 bases between. The germline V gene has CDR1 MNHNS and CDR2 SASEGT. The CDR3 is CASSVGTDYYGYTF. In nucleotides, the CDR3 is TGTGCCAGCAGTGTAGGGACGGACTACTATGGCTACACCTTC.

The chain is built from TRBV5-6 and TRBJ2-1, with D perhaps TRBD2 (6 bases). Germline-derived CDR1 and CDR2 are SGHDT and YYEEEE. V gave up 4 bases and J gave up 4 bases, with 18 bases separating them. The length of the CDR3 is 16 residues. CDR3 nucleotide sequence: TGTGCCAGCAGCGGCGGGACGGTTGCCCTATACAATGAGCAGTTCTTC. Its translation: CASSGGTVALYNEQFF.

The chain has TRBV18 and TRBJ2-3; the D is unclear. The CDR3 consists of 14 residues. Trimming took off 0 bases at V and 5 bases at J, with 9 bases between the two ends. The germline gives CDR1 KGHSH, CDR2 LQKENI. The CDR3 loop is CASSPPEKGDTQYF. For the CDR3, the DNA is TGTGCCAGCTCACCACCGGAAAAGGGAGATACGCAGTATTTT.

The rearrangement links TRBV11-3 to TRBJ1-4; D ambiguous. The CDR3 loop spans 16 amino acids. The germline V and J ends were trimmed by 3 bases and 0 bases, with 11 bases remaining between them. Germline V gene data show CDR1 as SGHNT and CDR2 as YENEEA. CDR3 in DNA: TGTGCCAGCAGCTTCCGTTTCGCTACAACTAATGAAAAACTGTTTTTT. Its protein product is CASSFRFATTNEKLFF.

The rearrangement joins TRBV30 to TRBJ1-1, with a weak D call TRBD1 (6 bases). Trimming took off 2 bases at V and 4 bases at J, with 14 bases between the two ends. CDR1 is GTSNPN, CDR2 SVGIG, per germline (reference sequence). The CDR3 consists of 14 residues. For the CDR3, the DNA is TGTGCCTGGAGTATGGGGGCGCAGGCCACTGAAGCTTTCTTT. This translates into CAWSMGAQATEAFF.

The chain links TRBV14 to TRBJ2-2; 11 bases map to TRBD2. Germline trimming cut 4 bases from V and 1 base from J; bases unmatched to any gene: 5. Germline CDR1 and CDR2: SGHDN and FVKESK. There are 17 residues in the CDR3. The CDR3 DNA reads TGTGCCAGCAGCCCTCTAGCGGGAGGCTTGAACACCGGGGAGCTGTTTTTT. Protein product: CASSPLAGGLNTGELFF.

The rearrangement uses TRBV20-1 and TRBJ1-1, with D tentatively TRBD1 (6 bases). In germline, CDR1 is DFQATT, CDR2 SNEGSKA (reference sequence). This CDR3 has 11 amino acids. Trimming pared 6 bases from V and 8 bases from J, leaving 13 bases between. The CDR3 sequence is CSAIPGTEAFF. DNA for the CDR3: TGCAGTGCGATACCCGGGACAGAAGCTTTCTTT.

This CDR3 reads CATGTGGNTIYF. The CDR3 region has the DNA TGTGCCACCGGGACGGGAGGAAACACCATATATTTT. The rearrangement uses TRBV6-6 and TRBJ1-3; D perhaps matches TRBD1 (5 bases). Germline lookup yields CDR1 MNHNY and CDR2 SVGAGI (reference sequence). Trimming cost V 10 bases and J 4 bases, with 11 bases left between them. CDR3 size: 12 residues.

V usage is TRBV5-6 and J usage is TRBJ2-1, with D uncertain. The CDR3 totals 13 residues. V gave up 0 bases and J gave up 9 bases, with 10 bases separating them. Germline V gene data show CDR1 as SGHDT and CDR2 as YYEEEE. CDR3 bases: TGTGCCAGCAGCTTGGCTGGGGTGGGTGAGCAGTTCTTC. This gives the protein CASSLAGVGEQFF. Together with reference TRBV5-6 and TRBJ2-1, the CDR3 gives the full variable domain: DAGVTQSPTHLIKTRGQQVTLRCSPKSGHDTVSWYQQALGQGPQFIFQYYEEEERQRGNFPDRFSGHQFPNYSSELNVNALLLGDSALYLCASSLAGVGEQFFGPGTRLTVL.

The chain links TRBV7-3 to TRBJ2-3; a possible D gene is TRBD2 (6 bases). The CDR3 covers 14 residues. Germline values: CDR1 SGHTA, CDR2 FQGTGA. Trimming removed 5 bases from V and 0 bases from J, with 9 bases in between. CDR3 DNA: TGTGCCAGCAGCACCAGCGGGAGCACAGATACGCAGTATTTT. This translates into CASSTSGSTDTQYF.

This chain joins TRBV20-1 and TRBJ2-5; 9 bases match TRBD2. CDR3 length: 10 residues. V was pared by 5 bases and J by 10 bases, with 2 bases of the junction left unmatched. CDR1 is DFQATT and CDR2 is SNEGSKA in the germline V gene (reference sequence). As DNA, the CDR3 is TGCAGTGCTGGTAGCGGGAGCCAGTACTTC. Protein product: CSAGSGSQYF.

The genes are TRBV7-2 and TRBJ1-1, with D uncertain. Germline CDR1 is SGHTA and CDR2 is FQGNSA. The CDR3 is 13 residues long. The ends were cut back, 1 base at V and 2 bases at J, with 5 bases in the middle. The CDR3 spells CASSLEANTEAFF. The CDR3 DNA sequence: TGTGCCAGCAGCTTAGAAGCCAACACTGAAGCTTTCTTT.

This chain links TRBV19 with TRBJ1-5; D is possibly TRBD1 (5 bases). Germline V lookup: CDR1 LNHDA, CDR2 SQIVND (reference sequence). Trimming took off 6 bases at V and 6 bases at J, with 18 bases between the two ends. The CDR3 is made up of 15 amino acids. CDR3 sequence (DNA): TGTGCCAGTAGCGTGGGACTCGAGGGCAGTCAGCCCCAGCATTTT. Encoded protein: CASSVGLEGSQPQHF.

The J gene is TRBJ2-5, the V gene TRBV5-1, with 10 nucleotides matching TRBD1. The length of the CDR3 is 15 residues. The V gene's germline CDR1 is SGHRS and CDR2 YFSETQ. Trimming removed 0 bases from V and 1 base from J; junction bases left unmatched: 0. CDR3 residues: CASSLGTGGQETQYF. The CDR3 region has the DNA TGCGCCAGCAGCTTGGGGACAGGGGGCCAAGAGACCCAGTACTTC. Combining the CDR3 with reference TRBV5-1 and TRBJ2-5 gives the whole variable domain KAGVTQTPRYLIKTRGQQVTLSCSPISGHRSVSWYQQTPGQGLQFLFEYFSETQRNKGNFPGRFSGRQFSNSRSEMNVSTLELGDSALYLCASSLGTGGQETQYFGPGTRLLVL.

With respect to this clone: Other DNA sequences in the sample encode the same CDR3. The chain is built from TRBV11-3 and TRBJ2-7; possibly TRBD1 for D (5 bases). The CDR3 is 14 residues long. Trimming removed 1 base at V and 2 bases at J, with 9 bases between. Germline V lookup: CDR1 SGHNT, CDR2 YENEEA. CDR3 nucleotide sequence: TGTGCCAGCAGCTTAGGTCCAGGGCCCTACGAGCAGTACTTC. Its translation: CASSLGPGPYEQYF.

Note on this clone: The same CDR3 is also encoded by other DNA sequences in this sample. The chain couples TRBV6-6 to TRBJ1-1; 7 bases line up with TRBD1. This CDR3 has 15 amino acids. Losses at the gene ends were 5 bases for V and 7 bases for J; bases not matched to a gene: 13. Germline V gene lookup returns CDR1 MNHNY and CDR2 SVGAGI (reference sequence). Here the CDR3 reads CASSDRDSRPFEAFF. Here the CDR3 DNA reads TGTGCCAGCAGTGACCGGGACAGTCGGCCCTTTGAAGCTTTCTTT.

The gene calls are TRBV19 and TRBJ2-1, with a possible D match to TRBD1 (5 bases). Looked up from germline, CDR1 is LNHDA and CDR2 is SQIVND (reference sequence). Trimming shortened V by 6 bases and J by 7 bases, and 13 bases separated the two germline ends. The CDR3 totals 13 residues. The DNA of the CDR3 is TGTGCCAGTAGGAAGAACCAGGGAAATGAGCAGTTCTTC. It codes for CASRKNQGNEQFF.

V usage is TRBV18 and J usage is TRBJ2-5; possibly TRBD2 for D (6 bases). Germline V lookup: CDR1 KGHSH, CDR2 LQKENI. V was trimmed by 3 bases and J by 5 bases, leaving 10 bases between them. This CDR3 region has 13 residues. In nucleotides, the CDR3 is TGTGCCAGCTCACCCGGAGGGGTCGAGACCCAGTACTTC. Translation: CASSPGGVETQYF.

This chain links TRBV18 with TRBJ1-3, with D unresolved. The CDR3 consists of 16 residues. V was clipped by 2 bases and J by 4 bases, with 15 bases between them. Per germline, CDR1 KGHSH and CDR2 LQKENI. The chain's CDR3 is CASSPVANLEGNTIYF. Written as DNA, the CDR3 is TGTGCCAGCTCACCAGTAGCAAACCTGGAAGGAAACACCATATATTTT.

The rearrangement uses TRBV19 and TRBJ2-7; D is perhaps TRBD1 or TRBD2 (5 bases each). CDR3 length equals 15 residues. The V gene lost 5 bases and the J gene lost 7 bases, with 21 bases spanning the gap. The V gene's germline CDR1 is LNHDA and CDR2 SQIVND (reference sequence). The CDR3 DNA sequence: TGTGCCAGTAGTGATTCCGGGACGGGTAAGGAAGAGCAGTACTTC. Translated, it gives CASSDSGTGKEEQYF.

V is TRBV30 and J is TRBJ2-3; D unclear. The CDR3 has 14 residues. Between the trimmed V and J ends, which lost 1 base and 1 base, there was a span of 9 bases. Germline values: CDR1 GTSNPN, CDR2 SVGIG (reference sequence). The CDR3 region is CAWSANIRTDTQYF. The CDR3 region has the DNA TGTGCCTGGAGTGCCAACATACGCACAGATACGCAGTATTTT.

The chain couples TRBV9 to TRBJ2-2; D perhaps matches TRBD1 (6 bases). Trimming took off 2 bases at V and 1 base at J, with 12 bases between the two ends. CDR3 length equals 16 residues. CDR1 and CDR2 from the germline V gene are SGDLS and YYNGEE. Here the CDR3 reads CASSVSTGMNTGELFF. DNA of the CDR3: TGTGCCAGCAGCGTCAGCACAGGGATGAACACCGGGGAGCTGTTTTTT.